The source of this TCR beta chain is a study of beta chain features in type 1 diabetes. Regarding the study as a whole: A moderate, significant TCRB CDR3 shortening appeared in type 1 diabetes across four CD4+ subsets. The study notes PCR might favor shorter templates equally in patients and controls. Compared with healthy donors, patients appeared to share more similar naive, central memory and regulatory TCRB repertoires.

The authors sorted CD4+ naive, central memory, regulatory and stem cell-like memory cells via CD45RO/CCR7/CD25/CD127/CD95/CD27. Sorted cells reached over 95% purity in every population. This clone was counted between two and nine times. What it recognizes is unknown. Germline V gene lookup returns CDR1 SGHTA and CDR2 FQGNSA. The CDR3 runs to 14 residues. V was pared by 5 bases and J by 3 bases, with 12 bases between. The sequenced template was cDNA made from the entire isolated RNA. Method: immunoSEQ multiplex PCR; TCRdb's copy keeps in-frame clones and lacks some. This table holds about 160,000 clones, 7% to 9% found once.

The receptor was isolated from a man aged 18 to 29 with type 1 diabetes. Sequenced: central memory CD4+ T cells from blood. This chain links TRBV7-2 with TRBJ2-3; D uncertain. The DNA of the CDR3 is TGTGCCAGCAGCCTTAACGACGGGACAGATACGCAGTATTTT. Amino acid sequence: CASSLNDGTDTQYF.